These T cell receptor beta chains were read from a single sample in a study of T cell changes during pregnancy in multiple sclerosis. Clones were read by immunoSEQ multiplex PCR, and TCRdb kept only the in-frame ones, dropping some. The sample shows fewer than 50,000 clones, around 93% of them seen only once. The material was CD8+ T cells from peripheral blood mononuclear cells, obtained in the first trimester of pregnancy. These receptors were obtained from a female donor with multiple sclerosis, enrolled in a pregnancy study. Both conserved end residues are part of each CDR3. The D gene is left open where the match is weak. Size values are once, few and many counts, or a class for expanded clones, and some rows have none.

CDR3 protein,CDR3 DNA,J gene,clone size,D gene,V gene
CASRFESGTGGMLYGYTF,TGTGCCAGCAGGTTTGAATCCGGGACAGGGGGCATGCTCTATGGCTACACCTTC,TRBJ1-2,-,TRBD1,TRBV7-9
CASSLEWDRGQQPQHF,TGTGCCAGCAGCCTGGAATGGGACAGGGGGCAACAGCCCCAGCATTTT,TRBJ1-5,-,TRBD1,TRBV28
CSVEAVDSGSGFYGYTF,TGCAGCGTTGAAGCGGTGGACAGCGGTAGCGGGTTCTATGGCTACACCTTC,TRBJ1-2,-,-,TRBV29-1
CASSPGLAGVNEQFF,TGTGCCAGCAGCCCCGGACTAGCGGGAGTCAATGAGCAGTTCTTC,TRBJ2-1,-,TRBD2,TRBV14
CASSSGSSPKENTQYF,TGCGCCAGCAGCTCGGGGTCGTCTCCGAAGGAAAATACGCAGTATTTT,TRBJ2-3,once,-,TRBV5-1
CASSEAGGEQPQHF,TGTGCCAGCAGTGAAGCAGGGGGCGAACAGCCCCAGCATTTT,TRBJ1-5,-,TRBD1,TRBV6-1
CASSKAPGQGEFREKLFF,TGTGCCAGCAGCAAAGCCCCGGGACAGGGGGAATTCAGGGAAAAACTGTTTTTT,TRBJ1-4,-,-,TRBV21-1
CASGPNPGTDTQYF,TGTGCTAGTGGCCCCAACCCAGGCACAGATACGCAGTATTTT,TRBJ2-3,-,-,TRBV12-5
CASSVVGGGRVDTQYF,TGTGCCAGCAGCGTAGTCGGTGGGGGCCGGGTGGATACGCAGTATTTT,TRBJ2-3,-,-,TRBV9
CASSLSEGQVSNEQFF,TGTGCCAGCAGTTTATCGGAGGGACAGGTCAGCAATGAGCAGTTCTTC,TRBJ2-1,-,TRBD1,TRBV27
CASSLSGSLGNEQFF,TGTGCCAGCAGCTTGAGCGGGAGCCTCGGCAATGAGCAGTTCTTC,TRBJ2-1,-,TRBD2,TRBV5-4
CASSQGNSPLHF,TGTGCCAGCAGTCAGGGCAATTCACCCCTCCACTTT,TRBJ1-6,once,-,TRBV6-1
CASSLGWGPTWQVYGYTF,TGTGCCAGCAGTTTGGGCTGGGGCCCTACTTGGCAGGTCTATGGCTACACCTTC,TRBJ1-2,-,-,TRBV28
CASSVGAGTEAFF,TGTGCCAGCAGCGTAGGGGCGGGCACTGAAGCTTTCTTT,TRBJ1-1,-,-,TRBV9
CASTPGWGSSYNEQFF,TGTGCCAGTACCCCGGGATGGGGTAGCTCCTACAATGAGCAGTTCTTC,TRBJ2-1,-,-,TRBV19
CASRPSGVNQPQHF,TGTGCCAGCAGGCCATCAGGGGTGAATCAGCCCCAGCATTTT,TRBJ1-5,-,-,TRBV7-9
CASGSAGQGDEKLFF,TGTGCTAGTGGTTCGGCAGGACAGGGAGATGAAAAACTGTTTTTT,TRBJ1-4,-,TRBD1,TRBV12-5
CSVSGTTLEGQYF,TGCAGCGTCTCCGGGACTACGCTGGAAGGGCAGTACTTC,TRBJ2-7,-,TRBD2,TRBV29-1
CASSLEAAPRPNNSPLHF,TGTGCCAGCAGCTTAGAGGCGGCCCCCCGACCTAATAATTCACCCCTCCACTTT,TRBJ1-6,-,-,TRBV7-6
CASSRAWAHNSPLHF,TGTGCCAGCAGCCGTGCTTGGGCGCATAATTCACCCCTCCACTTT,TRBJ1-6,-,-,TRBV6-6
CSVEEFGGREQFF,TGCAGCGTTGAAGAGTTCGGGGGGCGCGAGCAGTTCTTC,TRBJ2-1,-,-,TRBV29-1
CASRVGTGGTEAFF,TGTGCCAGCAGAGTCGGGACAGGGGGGACTGAAGCTTTCTTT,TRBJ1-1,-,TRBD1,TRBV2
CASSLELVSSGGPSSYEQYF,TGTGCCAGCAGCTTAGAGTTGGTCTCTAGCGGGGGCCCCAGCTCCTACGAGCAGTACTTC,TRBJ2-7,few,TRBD2,TRBV11-2
CASSSTGGTQETQYF,TGTGCCAGCAGCTCGACAGGGGGGACCCAAGAGACCCAGTACTTC,TRBJ2-5,-,TRBD1,TRBV7-3
CASSFTQGRNEQFF,TGTGCCAGCAGCTTTACACAGGGAAGGAATGAGCAGTTCTTC,TRBJ2-1,-,-,TRBV7-8
CASSLRLGRAGELFF,TGTGCCAGCAGTCTTAGACTAGGGAGAGCCGGGGAGCTGTTTTTT,TRBJ2-2,-,-,TRBV28
CASSLFGRVRYQETQYF,TGTGCCAGCAGTTTATTTGGCAGGGTCCGGTACCAAGAGACCCAGTACTTC,TRBJ2-5,once,-,TRBV27
CASSGALGENTEAFF,TGTGCCAGCAGTGGGGCATTAGGGGAAAACACTGAAGCTTTCTTT,TRBJ1-1,few,-,TRBV27
CASSLTSEGGNEQFF,TGCGCCAGCAGCCTGACTAGCGAGGGGGGCAATGAGCAGTTCTTC,TRBJ2-1,-,TRBD2,TRBV4-1
CASSTGTGLFLEANVLTF,TGTGCCAGCAGTACCGGGACAGGGCTCTTTCTGGAGGCCAACGTCCTGACTTTC,TRBJ2-6,-,TRBD1,TRBV5-4
CASSLQGYNSPLHF,TGTGCCAGCAGCCTACAGGGGTATAATTCACCCCTCCACTTT,TRBJ1-6,-,TRBD1,TRBV5-6
CASAGTGEGRPGNTIYF,TGTGCCAGCGCCGGGACAGGGGAAGGAAGGCCTGGAAACACCATATATTTT,TRBJ1-3,-,TRBD1,TRBV27
CASSLGQGAGGTEAFF,TGTGCCAGCAGCTTGGGACAGGGGGCTGGTGGGACTGAAGCTTTCTTT,TRBJ1-1,-,TRBD1,TRBV5-6
CASRQHLYGYTF,TGTGCCAGCAGACAGCACCTCTATGGCTACACCTTC,TRBJ1-2,-,-,TRBV6-6
CASSSGGQPQHF,TGTGCCAGCAGTTCTGGCGGCCAGCCCCAGCATTTT,TRBJ1-5,-,-,TRBV7-6
CASSQATGSYNSPLHF,TGTGCCAGCAGTCAAGCTACAGGGTCCTATAATTCACCCCTCCACTTT,TRBJ1-6,-,-,TRBV7-2
CASSFATRRGTEAFF,TGTGCCAGCAGCTTCGCTACACGGCGGGGCACTGAAGCTTTCTTT,TRBJ1-1,-,-,TRBV7-2
CASSPGTGSSGANVLTF,TGTGCCAGCAGCCCAGGGACAGGGAGCTCTGGGGCCAACGTCCTGACTTTC,TRBJ2-6,-,TRBD1,TRBV7-9
CSVESARDEQYF,TGCAGCGTTGAGAGCGCCAGGGACGAGCAGTACTTC,TRBJ2-7,-,-,TRBV29-1
CASSQAYQLAGGTDTQYF,TGCGCCAGCAGCCAAGCCTACCAACTAGCGGGGGGCACAGATACGCAGTATTTT,TRBJ2-3,-,TRBD2,TRBV4-1
CASSPQGTEAFF,TGTGCCAGCAGCCCTCAGGGGACTGAAGCTTTCTTT,TRBJ1-1,-,-,TRBV7-8
CASSFGGSGYEQYF,TGCGCCAGCAGCTTTGGAGGTAGCGGCTACGAGCAGTACTTC,TRBJ2-7,-,-,TRBV5-1
CASSLGLATVYNEQFF,TGTGCCAGCAGCTTAGGTCTAGCGACAGTCTACAATGAGCAGTTCTTC,TRBJ2-1,-,-,TRBV7-3
CASSPTVEDYGYTF,TGTGCCAGCAGCCCGACAGTGGAAGATTATGGCTACACCTTC,TRBJ1-2,once,-,TRBV5-6
CASSPETHEQYF,TGTGCCAGCTCACCGGAGACCCACGAGCAGTACTTC,TRBJ2-7,-,-,TRBV18
CASSDFGQGGTGELFF,TGTGCCAGTAGTGACTTTGGACAGGGGGGGACCGGGGAGCTGTTTTTT,TRBJ2-2,-,TRBD1,TRBV19
CASSVTGGGTEAFF,TGTGCCAGCAGTGTTACAGGGGGCGGCACTGAAGCTTTCTTT,TRBJ1-1,few,TRBD1,TRBV9
CASSLGQGGQPQHF,TGTGCCAGCAGCTTGGGACAGGGCGGGCAGCCCCAGCATTTT,TRBJ1-5,-,TRBD1,TRBV5-5
CASSYETGVVDYGYTF,TGTGCCAGCAGTTACGAGACAGGGGTCGTGGACTATGGCTACACCTTC,TRBJ1-2,-,TRBD1,TRBV6-5
CATYPGTGGQETQYF,TGTGCCACGTATCCCGGGACAGGGGGCCAAGAGACCCAGTACTTC,TRBJ2-5,-,TRBD1,TRBV10-3